Listed below are T cell receptor beta chains from one sample, sequenced in a study of blood T cell repertoires in COVID-19. Here immunoSEQ multiplex PCR was the method, and the copy in TCRdb shows in-frame clones only, minus some. This table has 120,000 to 150,000 clones, around nine tenths appearing once. Sequenced sample: peripheral blood. The receptors were gathered from a human donor in a cohort sampled during active COVID-19. The CDR3 runs from the conserved cysteine through the conserved F or W. D genes are given only for firm matches. Clone size, where shown, is once, few, many, or a class for clones that have expanded.

J,D,size,V,length,DNA,CDR3
TRBJ1-5,.,.,TRBV19,16,TGTGCCAGTAGTATAGAAAGGGGAATTGGCAATCAGCCCCAGCATTTT,CASSIERGIGNQPQHF
TRBJ2-6,TRBD1,.,TRBV6-2/TRBV6-3,21,TGTGCCAGCAGTTACTCGGGAAACCGGGACAGGCCCTCTGGAGGGGCCAACGTCCTGACTTTC,CASSYSGNRDRPSGGANVLTF
TRBJ2-6,.,.,TRBV6-5,15,TGTGCCAGCAGTAAACAGGGCGAAGGGGCCAACGTCCTGACTTTC,CASSKQGEGANVLTF
TRBJ2-7,TRBD2,.,TRBV19,13,TGTGCCAGTACATCGCCGGGGGGCTACGAGCAGTACTTC,CASTSPGGYEQYF
TRBJ2-7,.,few,TRBV15,14,TGTGCCACTCGAGAGGAGGGGGCTACTGACGAGCAGTACTTC,CATREEGATDEQYF
TRBJ2-2,.,.,TRBV21-1,13,TGTGCCCCTTACTTAGGGGGCACCGGGGAGCTGTTTTTT,CAPYLGGTGELFF
TRBJ1-2,.,once,TRBV6-5,16,TGTGCCAGCAGTTACGCAGCCGGGGTCCCCGCGAGCGGCTACACCTTC,CASSYAAGVPASGYTF
TRBJ2-2,TRBD2,.,TRBV5-1,18,TGCGCCAGCAGCTACGGGACTAGCGGGGGGACTGCAACCGGGGAGCTGTTTTTT,CASSYGTSGGTATGELFF
TRBJ2-2,TRBD1,.,TRBV7-2,15,TGTGCCAGCAGGACCGGGACAGGGAACACCGGGGAGCTGTTTTTT,CASRTGTGNTGELFF
TRBJ1-4,TRBD1,.,TRBV5-1,14,TGCGCCAGCAGCTTCCGGGACAGGGGTGAAAAACTGTTTTTT,CASSFRDRGEKLFF
TRBJ1-1,.,.,TRBV4-1,15,TGCGCCAGCAGCCCCCGGAGATCGGGATCCCCTGAAGCTTTCTTT,CASSPRRSGSPEAFF
TRBJ1-2,.,.,TRBV29-1,10,TGCAGCGGTACTAACTATGGCTACACCTTC,CSGTNYGYTF
TRBJ1-2,TRBD1,.,TRBV6-5,12,TGTGCCAGCAGTCAGGGGGCGCGGGGCTACACCTTC,CASSQGARGYTF
TRBJ2-1,.,medium-sized,TRBV6-2/TRBV6-3,12,TGTGCCAGCAGTTTCGGAGACAATGAGCAGTTCTTC,CASSFGDNEQFF
TRBJ2-1,TRBD2,.,TRBV6-2/TRBV6-3,14,TGTGCCAGCAGTGACCCGGGACTAGCGTATGAGCAGTTCTTC,CASSDPGLAYEQFF
TRBJ1-5,TRBD1,.,TRBV6-5,14,TGTGCCAGCAGATCCGGACAGGCGACTCAGCCCCAGCATTTT,CASRSGQATQPQHF
TRBJ2-5,.,.,TRBV28,15,TGTGCCAGCAGTTCGCCCCCCGAGGGTAAAGAGACCCAGTACTTC,CASSSPPEGKETQYF
TRBJ2-1,TRBD2,.,TRBV4-3,17,TGCGCCAGCAGCCAGATCAGACTAGCGGGGGGCAACAATGAGCAGTTCTTC,CASSQIRLAGGNNEQFF
TRBJ1-3,.,.,TRBV27,15,TGTGCCAGCAGTCCGGGGGGACTCTCTGGAAACACCATATATTTT,CASSPGGLSGNTIYF
TRBJ1-4,.,once,TRBV27,14,TGTGCCAGCAGTTTATCGGCAGGGGACGAAAAACTGTTTTTT,CASSLSAGDEKLFF
TRBJ2-1,TRBD2,.,TRBV11-2,16,TGTGCCAGCAGCTTAGATCTGGCGGGAGTAAAGATGGCGCAGTTCTTC,CASSLDLAGVKMAQFF
TRBJ1-1,.,.,TRBV7-9,12,TGTGCCAGCAGCTCCCAGGGAACTGAAGCTTTCTTT,CASSSQGTEAFF
TRBJ2-7,.,once,TRBV5-1,15,TGCGCCAGCAGCCCGGGACAAAACCTCCTCTACGAGCAGTACTTC,CASSPGQNLLYEQYF
TRBJ1-6,.,.,TRBV6-1,13,TGTGCCAGCAGTGAGGACATTAATTCACCCCTCCACTTT,CASSEDINSPLHF
TRBJ2-7,.,.,TRBV18,16,TGTGCCAGCTCACCTCCACTAGACTTGAGTGGTTACGAGCAGTACTTC,CASSPPLDLSGYEQYF
TRBJ2-1,TRBD1,.,TRBV5-1,15,TGCGCCAGCAGCCCCACAGGGGATTCCTACAATGAGCAGTTCTTC,CASSPTGDSYNEQFF
TRBJ1-2,TRBD1,once,TRBV6-5,14,TGTGCCAGCAACGGAGGACAGGGGAACTATGGCTACACCTTC,CASNGGQGNYGYTF
TRBJ2-1,TRBD1,.,TRBV2,14,TGTGCCAGCAGTGGGGACAGATCCTACAATGAGCAGTTCTTC,CASSGDRSYNEQFF
TRBJ2-7,.,.,TRBV9,14,TGTGCCAGCAGGGTCCCGGACAGAGCCTACGAGCAGTACTTC,CASRVPDRAYEQYF
TRBJ2-1,.,.,TRBV6-5,15,TGTGCCAGCAGTCCGCGCGGGGGCCACTACAATGAGCAGTTCTTC,CASSPRGGHYNEQFF
TRBJ2-6,.,.,TRBV5-6,16,TGTGCCAGTACCCGATTCGTAGCCTCTGGGGCCAACGTCCTGACTTTC,CASTRFVASGANVLTF
TRBJ1-3,TRBD1,.,TRBV4-2,16,TGTGCCAGCAGCCGCGGACAGGCGAGCTCTGGAAACACCATATATTTT,CASSRGQASSGNTIYF
TRBJ1-4,.,.,TRBV5-1,16,TGCGCCAGCAGCTTGGTATTGGGGGGGACTAATGAAAAACTGTTTTTT,CASSLVLGGTNEKLFF
TRBJ2-7,TRBD2,.,TRBV11-2,17,TGTGCCAGCAGCTTAGGGGGAGCGGGGGGGCTGAATTACGAGCAGTACTTC,CASSLGGAGGLNYEQYF
TRBJ1-1,TRBD1,.,TRBV5-5,18,TGTGCCAGCAGCCCTACCGGGGACAGGGGTATATTGAACACTGAAGCTTTCTTT,CASSPTGDRGILNTEAFF
TRBJ2-3,TRBD2,.,TRBV4-2,17,TGTGCCAGCAGCCAAAAACTAGCGGGGGGGGCCACAGATACGCAGTATTTT,CASSQKLAGGATDTQYF
TRBJ2-3,TRBD2,once,TRBV11-2,17,TGTGCCAGCAGCAAACGTGGCGGGAGTTGGGAGGCAGATACGCAGTATTTT,CASSKRGGSWEADTQYF